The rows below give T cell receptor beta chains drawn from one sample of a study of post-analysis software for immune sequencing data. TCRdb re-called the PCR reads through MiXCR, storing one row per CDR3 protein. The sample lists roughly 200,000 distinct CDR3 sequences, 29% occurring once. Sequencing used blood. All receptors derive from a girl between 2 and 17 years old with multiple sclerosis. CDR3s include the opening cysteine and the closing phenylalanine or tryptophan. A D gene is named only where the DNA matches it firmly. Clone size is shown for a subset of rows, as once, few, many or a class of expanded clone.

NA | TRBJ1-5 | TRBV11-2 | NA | TGTGCCAGCAGCGCCCGGAAGACGGTTCGGGATCAGCCCCAGCATTTT | CASSARKTVRDQPQHF
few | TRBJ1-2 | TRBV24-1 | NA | TGTGCCACCAGTGATTTGCAGGGCCCCTCCACGTCTCTTAACTATGGCTACACCTTC | CATSDLQGPSTSLNYGYTF
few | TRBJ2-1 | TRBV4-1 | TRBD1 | TGCGCCAGCAGCCAAGGCCCGGGACAGTTCAATGAGCAGTTCTTC | CASSQGPGQFNEQFF
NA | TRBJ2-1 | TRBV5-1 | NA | TGCGCCAGCAGATTCGCAGTGGGACGACCCCTCAATGAGCAGTTCTTC | CASRFAVGRPLNEQFF
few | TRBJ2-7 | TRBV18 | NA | TGTGCCAGCTCACCAACAGGGACCAGGTCCTACGAGCAGTACTTC | CASSPTGTRSYEQYF
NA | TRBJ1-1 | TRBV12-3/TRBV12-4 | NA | TGTGCCAGCAGTTTTGTTCGGGGGGAGACTGAAGCTTTCTTT | CASSFVRGETEAFF
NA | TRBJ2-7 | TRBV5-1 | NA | TGCGCCAGCAGCCCTCGACAGAAAACCTACGAGCAGTACTTC | CASSPRQKTYEQYF
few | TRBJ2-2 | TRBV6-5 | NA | TGTGCCAGCGGGCGGACGAACACCGGGGAGCTGTTTTTT | CASGRTNTGELFF
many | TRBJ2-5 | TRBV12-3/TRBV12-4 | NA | TGTGCCAGCAGTTACTTCCCGAGAGGGGATCGACAAGAGACCCAGTACTTC | CASSYFPRGDRQETQYF
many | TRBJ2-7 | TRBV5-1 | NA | TGCGCCAGCAGCTTGGTAGACCCCTCCTACGAGCAGTACTTC | CASSLVDPSYEQYF
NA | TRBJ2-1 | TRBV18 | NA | TGTGCCAGCTCACCAACCAACAATGAGCAGTTCTTC | CASSPTNNEQFF
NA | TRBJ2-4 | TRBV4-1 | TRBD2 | TGCGCCAGCAGCCTGGGTCTAGCGGGGGGCAAAGCCAAAAACATTCAGTACTTC | CASSLGLAGGKAKNIQYF
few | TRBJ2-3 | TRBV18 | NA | TGTGCCAGCTCACGGGGGTCCGCGACAGATACGCAGTATTTT | CASSRGSATDTQYF
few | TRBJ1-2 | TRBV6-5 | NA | TGTGCCAGCAGTTCCCGGCCCCATACCGAAAATGGCTACACCTTC | CASSSRPHTENGYTF
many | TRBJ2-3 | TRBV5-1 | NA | TGCGCCAGCAGCCCCGACCGACCCGGTACGCAGTATTTT | CASSPDRPGTQYF
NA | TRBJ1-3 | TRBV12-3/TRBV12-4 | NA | TGTGCCAGCAGCTTCAGCCCTAGGGTACCCGGGGGAAACACCATATATTTT | CASSFSPRVPGGNTIYF
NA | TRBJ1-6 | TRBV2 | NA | TGTGCCAGCAGAAGGAGGGACTCACCCCTCCACTTT | CASRRRDSPLHF
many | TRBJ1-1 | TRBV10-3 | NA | TGTGCCATCAGTGATCAGTTGAACACTGAAGCTTTCTTT | CAISDQLNTEAFF
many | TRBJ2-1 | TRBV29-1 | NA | TGCAGCGTTGAAGAGGGGGTCGGAATCTCCTACAATGAGCAGTTCTTC | CSVEEGVGISYNEQFF
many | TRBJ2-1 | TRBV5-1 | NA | TGCGCCAGCAGCTCCCGCGGTAAGACACCAGGGGATAAGGACAATGAGCAGTTCTTC | CASSSRGKTPGDKDNEQFF
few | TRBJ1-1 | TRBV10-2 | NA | TGCGCCAGCAGCCGACACCGGAACAGCGATGGTGAAGCTTTCTTT | CASSRHRNSDGEAFF
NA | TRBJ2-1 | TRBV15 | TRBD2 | TGTGCCACCAGCAGAGGAATGGGGACTAGCTACGGTGAGCAGTTCTTC | CATSRGMGTSYGEQFF
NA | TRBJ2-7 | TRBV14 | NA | TGTGCCAGCAGCCAAGGGTCCGGGACATCAACCTACGAGCAGTACTTC | CASSQGSGTSTYEQYF
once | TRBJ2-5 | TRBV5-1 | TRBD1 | TGCGCCAGCAGCCCCGGACAGGGGGCGGGAGAGACCCAGTACTTC | CASSPGQGAGETQYF
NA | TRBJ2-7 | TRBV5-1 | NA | TGCGCCAGCAGCGGGACTCCTCCTGAGACCCGGTACTTC | CASSGTPPETRYF
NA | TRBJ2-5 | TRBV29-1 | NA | TGCAGCGTGAGGGGAGCAGGTCAAGAGACCCAGTACTTC | CSVRGAGQETQYF
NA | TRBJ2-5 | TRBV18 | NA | TGTGCCAACTCATCTAGGGAGGCTCGTTTCGGGTCAGAGACCCAGTACTTC | CANSSREARFGSETQYF
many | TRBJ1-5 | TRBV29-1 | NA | TGCAGCGTTTCCTGGGGCGCAGGTCAGCCCCAGCATTTT | CSVSWGAGQPQHF
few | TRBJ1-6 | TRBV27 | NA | TGTGCCAGCAGTTTCGACGGTGATAATTCACCCCTTCACTTT | CASSFDGDNSPLHF
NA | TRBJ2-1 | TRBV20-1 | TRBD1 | TGCAGTGCTTGGGGACAGTCCTACAATGAGCAGTTCTTC | CSAWGQSYNEQFF
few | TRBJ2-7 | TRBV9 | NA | TGTGCCAGCAGCGCCCCCACCTACGAGCAGTACTTC | CASSAPTYEQYF
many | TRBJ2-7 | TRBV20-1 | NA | TGCAGTGCTAGTACGGGCGCGGCAGGGGAGCAGTACTTC | CSASTGAAGEQYF
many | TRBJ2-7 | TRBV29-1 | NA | TGCAGCGTTGAAGGCACAATGGGCAACAAGCAGTACTTC | CSVEGTMGNKQYF
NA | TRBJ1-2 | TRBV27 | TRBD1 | TGTGCCAGCGGGGACAGGGCTAACTATGGCTACACCTTC | CASGDRANYGYTF
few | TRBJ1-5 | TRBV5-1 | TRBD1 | TGCGCCAGCAGCTATAAGACAGGGGGAAATCAGCCCCAGCATTTT | CASSYKTGGNQPQHF
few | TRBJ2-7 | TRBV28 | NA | TGTGCCAGCAACCCCTCGACGGTTTCCTACGAGCAGTACTTC | CASNPSTVSYEQYF
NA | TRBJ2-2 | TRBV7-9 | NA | TGTGCCAGCAGCTCCTATTTAGGGGCGGCCGGGGAGCTGTTTTTT | CASSSYLGAAGELFF
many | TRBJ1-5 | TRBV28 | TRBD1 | TGTGCCAGCAGACAAGGACAGGCCTACAATCAGCCCCAGCATTTT | CASRQGQAYNQPQHF
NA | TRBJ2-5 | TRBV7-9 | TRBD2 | TGTGCCAGCAGCTTGAGGGGACTAGCGGGCTTACAAGAGACCCAGTACTTC | CASSLRGLAGLQETQYF
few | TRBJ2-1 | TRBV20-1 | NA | TGCAGTGCTAGAGATCGCCGGGTGGGGGGGCTCCTTGGTGAGCAGTTCTTC | CSARDRRVGGLLGEQFF
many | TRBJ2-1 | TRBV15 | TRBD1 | TGTGCCACCAGCAGTACCGGGACAGGGAGCTACAATGAGCAGTTCTTC | CATSSTGTGSYNEQFF
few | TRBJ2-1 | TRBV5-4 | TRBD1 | TGTGCCAGCAGCACCGCACGGGACAGGGTAGTAAATGAGCAGTTCTTC | CASSTARDRVVNEQFF
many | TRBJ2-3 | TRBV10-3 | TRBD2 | TGTGCCATCAGTGAAGGTCTAGCGGGGAGCACAGATACGCAGTATTTT | CAISEGLAGSTDTQYF